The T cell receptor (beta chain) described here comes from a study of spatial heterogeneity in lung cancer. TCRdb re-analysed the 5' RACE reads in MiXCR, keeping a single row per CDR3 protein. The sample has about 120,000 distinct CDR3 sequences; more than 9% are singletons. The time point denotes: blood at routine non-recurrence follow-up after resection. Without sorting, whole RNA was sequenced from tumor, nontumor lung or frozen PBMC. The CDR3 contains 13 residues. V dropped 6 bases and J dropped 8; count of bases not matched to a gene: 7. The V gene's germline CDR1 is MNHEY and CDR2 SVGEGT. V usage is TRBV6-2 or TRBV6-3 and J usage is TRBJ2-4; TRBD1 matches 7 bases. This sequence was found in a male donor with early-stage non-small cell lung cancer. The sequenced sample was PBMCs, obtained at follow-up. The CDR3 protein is CASRSTGVDIQYF. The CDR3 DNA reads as TGTGCCAGCAGGTCCACAGGGGTGGACATTCAGTACTTC.